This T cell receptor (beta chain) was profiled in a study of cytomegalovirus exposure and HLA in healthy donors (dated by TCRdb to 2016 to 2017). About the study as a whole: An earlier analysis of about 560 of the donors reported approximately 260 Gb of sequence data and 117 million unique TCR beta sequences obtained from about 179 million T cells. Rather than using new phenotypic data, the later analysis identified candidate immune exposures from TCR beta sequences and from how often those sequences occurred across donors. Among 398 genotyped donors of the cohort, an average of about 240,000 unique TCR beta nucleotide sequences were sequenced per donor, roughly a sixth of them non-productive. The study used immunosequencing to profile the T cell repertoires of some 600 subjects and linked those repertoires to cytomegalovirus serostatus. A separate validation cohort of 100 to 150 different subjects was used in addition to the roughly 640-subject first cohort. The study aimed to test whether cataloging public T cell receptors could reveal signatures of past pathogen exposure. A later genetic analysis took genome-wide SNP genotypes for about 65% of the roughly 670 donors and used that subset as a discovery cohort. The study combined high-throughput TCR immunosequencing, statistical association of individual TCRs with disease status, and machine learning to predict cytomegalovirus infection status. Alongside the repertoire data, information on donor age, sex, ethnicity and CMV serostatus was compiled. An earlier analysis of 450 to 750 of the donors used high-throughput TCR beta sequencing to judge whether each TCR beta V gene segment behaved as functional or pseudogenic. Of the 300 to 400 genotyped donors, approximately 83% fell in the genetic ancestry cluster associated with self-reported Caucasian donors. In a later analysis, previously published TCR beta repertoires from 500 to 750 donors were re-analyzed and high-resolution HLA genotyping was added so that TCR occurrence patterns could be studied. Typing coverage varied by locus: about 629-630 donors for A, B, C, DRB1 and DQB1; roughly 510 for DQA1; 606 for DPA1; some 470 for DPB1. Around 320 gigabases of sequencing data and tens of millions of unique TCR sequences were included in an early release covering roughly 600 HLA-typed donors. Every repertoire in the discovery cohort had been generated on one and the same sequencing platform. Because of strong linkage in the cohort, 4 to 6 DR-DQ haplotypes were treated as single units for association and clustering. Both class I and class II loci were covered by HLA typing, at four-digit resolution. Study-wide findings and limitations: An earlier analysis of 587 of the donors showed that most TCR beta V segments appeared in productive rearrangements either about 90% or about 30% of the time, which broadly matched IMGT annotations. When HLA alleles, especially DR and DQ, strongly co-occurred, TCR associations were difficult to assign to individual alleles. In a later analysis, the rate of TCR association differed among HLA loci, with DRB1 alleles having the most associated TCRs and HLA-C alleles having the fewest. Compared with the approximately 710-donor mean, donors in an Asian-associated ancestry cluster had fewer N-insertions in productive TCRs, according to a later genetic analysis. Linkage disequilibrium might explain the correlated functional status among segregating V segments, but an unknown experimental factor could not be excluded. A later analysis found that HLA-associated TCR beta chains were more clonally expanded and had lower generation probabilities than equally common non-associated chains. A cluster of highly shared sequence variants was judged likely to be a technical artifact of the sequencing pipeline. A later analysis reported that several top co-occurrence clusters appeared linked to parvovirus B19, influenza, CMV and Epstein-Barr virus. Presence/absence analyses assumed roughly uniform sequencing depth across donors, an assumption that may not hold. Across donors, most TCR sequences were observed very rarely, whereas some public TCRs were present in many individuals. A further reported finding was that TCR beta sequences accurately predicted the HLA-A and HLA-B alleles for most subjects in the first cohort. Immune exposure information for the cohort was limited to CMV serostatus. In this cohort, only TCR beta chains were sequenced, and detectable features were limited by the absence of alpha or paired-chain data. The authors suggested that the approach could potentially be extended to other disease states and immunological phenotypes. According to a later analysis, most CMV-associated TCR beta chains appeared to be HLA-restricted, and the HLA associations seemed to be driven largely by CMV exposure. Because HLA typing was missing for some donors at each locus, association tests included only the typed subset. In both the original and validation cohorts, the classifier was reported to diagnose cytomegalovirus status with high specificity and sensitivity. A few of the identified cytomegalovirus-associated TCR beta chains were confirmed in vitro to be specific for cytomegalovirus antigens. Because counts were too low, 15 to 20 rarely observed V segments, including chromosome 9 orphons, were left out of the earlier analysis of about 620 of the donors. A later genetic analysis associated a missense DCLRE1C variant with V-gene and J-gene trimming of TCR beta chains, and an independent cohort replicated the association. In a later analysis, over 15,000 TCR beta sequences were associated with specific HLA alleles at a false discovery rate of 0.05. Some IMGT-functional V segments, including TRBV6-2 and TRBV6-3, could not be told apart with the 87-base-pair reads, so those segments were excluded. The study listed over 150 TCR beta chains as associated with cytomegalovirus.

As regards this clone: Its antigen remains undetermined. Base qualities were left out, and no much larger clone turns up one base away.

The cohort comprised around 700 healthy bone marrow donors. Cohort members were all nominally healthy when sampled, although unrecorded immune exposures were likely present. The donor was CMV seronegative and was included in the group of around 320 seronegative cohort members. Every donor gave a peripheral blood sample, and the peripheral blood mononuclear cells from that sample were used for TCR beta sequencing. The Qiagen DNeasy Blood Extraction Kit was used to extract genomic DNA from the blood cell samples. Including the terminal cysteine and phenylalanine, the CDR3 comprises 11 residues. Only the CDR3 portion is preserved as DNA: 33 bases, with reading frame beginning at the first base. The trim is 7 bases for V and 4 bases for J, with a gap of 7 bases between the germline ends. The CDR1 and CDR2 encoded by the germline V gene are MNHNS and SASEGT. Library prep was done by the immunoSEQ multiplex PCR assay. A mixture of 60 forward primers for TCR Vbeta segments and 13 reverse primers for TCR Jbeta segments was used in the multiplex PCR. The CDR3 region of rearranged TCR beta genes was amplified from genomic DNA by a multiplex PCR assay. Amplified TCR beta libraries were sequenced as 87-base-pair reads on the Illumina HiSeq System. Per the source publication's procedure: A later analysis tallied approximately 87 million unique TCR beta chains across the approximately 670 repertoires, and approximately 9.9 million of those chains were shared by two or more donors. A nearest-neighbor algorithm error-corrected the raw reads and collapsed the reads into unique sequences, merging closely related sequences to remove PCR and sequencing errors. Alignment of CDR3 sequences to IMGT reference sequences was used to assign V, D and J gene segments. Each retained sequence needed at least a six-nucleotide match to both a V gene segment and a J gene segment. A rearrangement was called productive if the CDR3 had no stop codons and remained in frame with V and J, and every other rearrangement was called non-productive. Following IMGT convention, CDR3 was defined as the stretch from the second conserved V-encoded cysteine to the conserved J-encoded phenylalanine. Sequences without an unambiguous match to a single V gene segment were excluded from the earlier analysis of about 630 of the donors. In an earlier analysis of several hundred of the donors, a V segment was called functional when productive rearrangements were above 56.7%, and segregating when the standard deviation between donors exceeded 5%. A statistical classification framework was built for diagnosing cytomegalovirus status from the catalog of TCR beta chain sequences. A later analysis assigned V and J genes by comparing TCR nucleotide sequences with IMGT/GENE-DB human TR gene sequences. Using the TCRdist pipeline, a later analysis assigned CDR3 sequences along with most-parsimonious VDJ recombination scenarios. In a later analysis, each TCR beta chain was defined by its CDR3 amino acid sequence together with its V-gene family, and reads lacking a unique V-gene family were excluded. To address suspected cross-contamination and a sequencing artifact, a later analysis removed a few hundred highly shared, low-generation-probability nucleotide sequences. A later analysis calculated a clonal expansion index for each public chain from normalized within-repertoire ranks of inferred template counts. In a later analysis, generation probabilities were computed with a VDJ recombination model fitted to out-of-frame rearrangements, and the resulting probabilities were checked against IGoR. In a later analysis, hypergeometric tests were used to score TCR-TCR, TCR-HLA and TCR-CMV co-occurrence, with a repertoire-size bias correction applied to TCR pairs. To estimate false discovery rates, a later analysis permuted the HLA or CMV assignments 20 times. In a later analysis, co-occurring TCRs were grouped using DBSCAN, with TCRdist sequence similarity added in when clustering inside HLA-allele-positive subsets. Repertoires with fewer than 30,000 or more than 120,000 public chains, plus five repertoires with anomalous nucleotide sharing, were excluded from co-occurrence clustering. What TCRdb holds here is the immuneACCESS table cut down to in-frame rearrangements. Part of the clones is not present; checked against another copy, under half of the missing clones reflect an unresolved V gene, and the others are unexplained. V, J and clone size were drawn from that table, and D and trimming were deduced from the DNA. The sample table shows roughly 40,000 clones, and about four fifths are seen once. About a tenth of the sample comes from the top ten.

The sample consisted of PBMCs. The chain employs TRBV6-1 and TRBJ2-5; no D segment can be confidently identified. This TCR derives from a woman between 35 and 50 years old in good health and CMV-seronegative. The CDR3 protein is CASTLGETQYF. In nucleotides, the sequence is TGTGCCAGCACCCTAGGAGAGACCCAGTACTTC.